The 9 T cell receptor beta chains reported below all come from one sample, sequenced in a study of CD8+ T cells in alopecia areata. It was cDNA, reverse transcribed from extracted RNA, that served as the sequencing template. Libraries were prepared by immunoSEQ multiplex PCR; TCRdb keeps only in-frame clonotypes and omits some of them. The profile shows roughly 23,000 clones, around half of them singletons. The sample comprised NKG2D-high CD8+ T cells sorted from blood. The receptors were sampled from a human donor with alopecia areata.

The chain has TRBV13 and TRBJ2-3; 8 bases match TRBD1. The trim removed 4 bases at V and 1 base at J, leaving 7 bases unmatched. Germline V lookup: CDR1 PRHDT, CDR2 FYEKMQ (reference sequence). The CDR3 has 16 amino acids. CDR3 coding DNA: TGTGCCAGCAGCTCCCATGACAGGGGAGGCACAGATACGCAGTATTTT. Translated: CASSSHDRGGTDTQYF.

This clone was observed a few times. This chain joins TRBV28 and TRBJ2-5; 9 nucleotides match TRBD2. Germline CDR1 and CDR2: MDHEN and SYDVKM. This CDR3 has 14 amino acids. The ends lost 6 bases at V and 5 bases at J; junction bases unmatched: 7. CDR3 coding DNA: TGTGCCAGCAGCGGGGCGGGAGGGCCGGAGACCCAGTACTTC. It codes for CASSGAGGPETQYF. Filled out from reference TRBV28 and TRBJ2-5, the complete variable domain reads DVKVTQSSRYLVKRTGEKVFLECVQDMDHENMFWYRQDPGLGLRLIYFSYDVKMKEKGDIPEGYSVSREKKERFSLILESASTNQTSMYLCASSGAGGPETQYFGPGTRLLVL.

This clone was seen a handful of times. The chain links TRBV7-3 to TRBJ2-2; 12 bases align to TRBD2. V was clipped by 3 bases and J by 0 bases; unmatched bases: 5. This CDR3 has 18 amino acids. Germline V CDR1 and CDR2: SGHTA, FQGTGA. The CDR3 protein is CASSLRGLAGSNTGELFF. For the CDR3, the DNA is TGTGCCAGCAGCTTGCGGGGACTAGCGGGCTCGAACACCGGGGAGCTGTTTTTT.

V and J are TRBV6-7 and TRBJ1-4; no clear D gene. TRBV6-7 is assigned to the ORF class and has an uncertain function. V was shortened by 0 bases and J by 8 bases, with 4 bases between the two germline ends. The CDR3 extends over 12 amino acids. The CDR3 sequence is CASSYSGEKLFF. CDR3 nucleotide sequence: TGTGCCAGCAGTTACTCAGGGGAAAAACTGTTTTTT.

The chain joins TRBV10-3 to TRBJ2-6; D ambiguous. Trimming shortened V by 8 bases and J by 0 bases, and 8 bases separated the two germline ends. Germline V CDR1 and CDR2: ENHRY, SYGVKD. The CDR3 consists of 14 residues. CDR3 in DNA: TGTGCCATCTCAGGATACTCTGGGGCCAACGTCCTGACTTTC. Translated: CAISGYSGANVLTF.

DNA for the CDR3: TGTGCCAGCAGTTACTCGGACACCTACGAGCAGTACTTC. Encoded protein: CASSYSDTYEQYF. The chain links TRBV6-5 to TRBJ2-7, with D possibly being TRBD1 (5 bases). The CDR3 consists of 13 residues. The germline gives CDR1 MNHEY, CDR2 SVGAGI. The V and J ends lost 0 bases and 2 bases respectively, with 5 bases between them.

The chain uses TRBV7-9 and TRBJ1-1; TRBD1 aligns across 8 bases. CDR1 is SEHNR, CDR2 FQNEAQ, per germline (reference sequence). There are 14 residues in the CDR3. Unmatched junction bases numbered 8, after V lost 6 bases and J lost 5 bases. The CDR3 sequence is CASRQGVTGTEAFF. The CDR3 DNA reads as TGTGCCAGCAGACAGGGGGTAACGGGAACTGAAGCTTTCTTT.

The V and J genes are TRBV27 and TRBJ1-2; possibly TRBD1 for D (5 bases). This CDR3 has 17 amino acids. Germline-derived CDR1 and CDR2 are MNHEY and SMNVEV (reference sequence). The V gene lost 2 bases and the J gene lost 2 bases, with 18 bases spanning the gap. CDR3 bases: TGTGCCAGCAGTTTAAGGGCAGGGATAGGGATAAACTATGGCTACACCTTC. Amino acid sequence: CASSLRAGIGINYGYTF.

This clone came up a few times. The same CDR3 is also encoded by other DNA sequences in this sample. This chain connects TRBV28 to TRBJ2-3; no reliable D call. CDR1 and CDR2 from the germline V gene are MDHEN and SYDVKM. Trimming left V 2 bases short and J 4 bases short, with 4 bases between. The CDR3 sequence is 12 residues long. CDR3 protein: CASSLGPDTQYF. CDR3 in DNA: TGTGCCAGCAGTTTAGGGCCAGATACGCAGTATTTT. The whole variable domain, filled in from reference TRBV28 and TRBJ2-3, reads DVKVTQSSRYLVKRTGEKVFLECVQDMDHENMFWYRQDPGLGLRLIYFSYDVKMKEKGDIPEGYSVSREKKERFSLILESASTNQTSMYLCASSLGPDTQYFGPGTRLTVL.